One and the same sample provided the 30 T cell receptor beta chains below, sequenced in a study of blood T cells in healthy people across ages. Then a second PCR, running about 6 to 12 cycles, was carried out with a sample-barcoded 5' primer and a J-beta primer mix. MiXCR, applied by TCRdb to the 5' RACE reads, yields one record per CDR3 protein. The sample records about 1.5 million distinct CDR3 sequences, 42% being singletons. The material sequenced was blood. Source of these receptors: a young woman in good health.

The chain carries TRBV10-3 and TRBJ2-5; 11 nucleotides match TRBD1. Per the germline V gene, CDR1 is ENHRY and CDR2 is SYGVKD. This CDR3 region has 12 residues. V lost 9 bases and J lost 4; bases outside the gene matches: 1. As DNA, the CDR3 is TGTGCCATTGGGACAGGGGGAGAGACCCAGTACTTC. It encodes CAIGTGGETQYF.

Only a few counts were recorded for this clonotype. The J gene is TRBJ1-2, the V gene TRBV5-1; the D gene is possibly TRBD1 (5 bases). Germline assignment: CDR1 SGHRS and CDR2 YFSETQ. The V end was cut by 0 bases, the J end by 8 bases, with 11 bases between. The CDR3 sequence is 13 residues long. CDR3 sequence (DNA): TGCGCCAGCAGCTTGGGGGACGGTTTGGGCTACACCTTC. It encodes CASSLGDGLGYTF.

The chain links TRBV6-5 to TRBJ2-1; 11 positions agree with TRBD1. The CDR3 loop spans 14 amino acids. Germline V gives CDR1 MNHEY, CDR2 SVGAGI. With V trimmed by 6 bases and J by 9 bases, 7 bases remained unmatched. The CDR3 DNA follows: TGTGCCAGCAGCCTAGGGACAGGGGGGGTTGAGCAGTTCTTC. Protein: CASSLGTGGVEQFF.

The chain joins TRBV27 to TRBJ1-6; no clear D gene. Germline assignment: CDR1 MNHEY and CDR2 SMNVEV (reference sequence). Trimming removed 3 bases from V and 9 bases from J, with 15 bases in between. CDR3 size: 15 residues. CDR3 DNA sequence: TGTGCCAGCAGTTTGCCCGGGTCCTCCGGTTCACCCCTCCACTTT. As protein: CASSLPGSSGSPLHF.

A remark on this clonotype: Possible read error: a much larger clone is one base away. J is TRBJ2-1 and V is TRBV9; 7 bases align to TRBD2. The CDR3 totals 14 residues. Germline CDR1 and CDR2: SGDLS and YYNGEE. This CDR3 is CAGSPRTSYNEQFF. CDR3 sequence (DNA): TGTGCCGGCAGCCCCCGGACTAGTTACAATGAGCAGTTCTTC.

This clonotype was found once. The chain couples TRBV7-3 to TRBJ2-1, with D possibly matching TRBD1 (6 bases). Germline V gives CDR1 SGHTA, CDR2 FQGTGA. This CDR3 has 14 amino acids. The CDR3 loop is CAAADRLVPNEQFF. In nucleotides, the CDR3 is TGTGCAGCAGCTGACAGGCTAGTGCCCAATGAGCAGTTCTTC.

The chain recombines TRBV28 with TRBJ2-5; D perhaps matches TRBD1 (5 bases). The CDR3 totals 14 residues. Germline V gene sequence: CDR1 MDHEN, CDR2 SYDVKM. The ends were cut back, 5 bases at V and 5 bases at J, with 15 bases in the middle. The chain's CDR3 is CASSKTVRGETQYF. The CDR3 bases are TGTGCCAGCAGTAAAACAGTTAGGGGTGAGACCCAGTACTTC. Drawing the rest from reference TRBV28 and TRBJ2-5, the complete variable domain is DVKVTQSSRYLVKRTGEKVFLECVQDMDHENMFWYRQDPGLGLRLIYFSYDVKMKEKGDIPEGYSVSREKKERFSLILESASTNQTSMYLCASSKTVRGETQYFGPGTRLLVL.

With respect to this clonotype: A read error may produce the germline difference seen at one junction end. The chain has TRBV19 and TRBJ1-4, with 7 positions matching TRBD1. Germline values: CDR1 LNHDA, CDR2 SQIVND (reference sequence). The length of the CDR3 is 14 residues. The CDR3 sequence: CASRRGLTKEKLFF. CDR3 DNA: TGTGCCAGTAGGAGGGGGCTCACTAAGGAAAAACTGTTTTTT.

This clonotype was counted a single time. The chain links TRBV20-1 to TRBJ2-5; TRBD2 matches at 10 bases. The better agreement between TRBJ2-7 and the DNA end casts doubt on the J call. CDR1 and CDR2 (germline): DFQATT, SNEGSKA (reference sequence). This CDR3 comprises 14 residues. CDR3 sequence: CSASSGRKPAEQYF. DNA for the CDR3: TGCAGTGCTAGTAGCGGGAGGAAACCGGCCGAGCAGTACTTC.

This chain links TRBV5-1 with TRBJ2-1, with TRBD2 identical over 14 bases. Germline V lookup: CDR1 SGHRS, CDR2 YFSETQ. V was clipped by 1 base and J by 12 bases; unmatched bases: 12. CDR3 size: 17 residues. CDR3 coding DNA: TGCGCCAGCAGCTTGACCTTGACTAGCGGGGGGGCCTCGTGGCAGTTCTTC. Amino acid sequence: CASSLTLTSGGASWQFF.

The CDR3 reads CASSSLGLAGTDTQYF. In DNA form, the CDR3 reads TGTGCCAGCAGCAGCCTTGGGCTAGCGGGCACAGATACGCAGTATTTT. The chain employs TRBV27 and TRBJ2-3; TRBD2 agrees at 7 bases. This CDR3 has 16 residues. V gave up 6 bases and J gave up 1 base; unmatched junction bases: 10. Germline-derived CDR1 and CDR2 are MNHEY and SMNVEV (reference sequence).

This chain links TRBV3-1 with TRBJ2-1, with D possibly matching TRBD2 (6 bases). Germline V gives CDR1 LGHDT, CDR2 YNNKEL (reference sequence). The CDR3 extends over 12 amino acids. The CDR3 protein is CAAKTGVNEQFF. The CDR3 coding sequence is TGTGCAGCCAAGACGGGAGTCAATGAGCAGTTCTTC.

The DNA of the CDR3 is TGTGCCAGCAGCCACAGGCTAGCGGACACAGGGTCCTACGAGCAGTACTTC. This gives the protein CASSHRLADTGSYEQYF. V gene TRBV7-6 combines with J gene TRBJ2-7; D may be TRBD2 (7 bases). The CDR3 runs to 17 residues. Between the trimmed V and J ends, which lost 5 bases and 1 base, there was a span of 21 bases. CDR1 is SGHVS and CDR2 is FNYEAQ in the germline V gene.

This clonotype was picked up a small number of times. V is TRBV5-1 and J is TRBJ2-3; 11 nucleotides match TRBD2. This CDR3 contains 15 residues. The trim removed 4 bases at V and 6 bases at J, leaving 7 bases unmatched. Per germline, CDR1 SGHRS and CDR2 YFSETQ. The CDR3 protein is CASSLPSGGSDTQYF. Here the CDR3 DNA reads TGCGCCAGCAGCCTCCCTAGCGGGGGGTCTGATACGCAGTATTTT.

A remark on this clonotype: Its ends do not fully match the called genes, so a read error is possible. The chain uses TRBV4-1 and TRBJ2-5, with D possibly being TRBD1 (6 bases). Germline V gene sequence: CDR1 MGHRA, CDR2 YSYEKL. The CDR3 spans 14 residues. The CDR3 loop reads CASSLQGTRETQYF. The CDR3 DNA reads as TGTGCCAGCAGTTTACAGGGCACGAGGGAGACCCAGTACTTC.

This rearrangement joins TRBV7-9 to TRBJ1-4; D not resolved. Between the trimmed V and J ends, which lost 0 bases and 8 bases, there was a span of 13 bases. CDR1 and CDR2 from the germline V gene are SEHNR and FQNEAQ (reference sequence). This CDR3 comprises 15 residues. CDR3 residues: CASSLATYSGEKLFF. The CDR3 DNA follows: TGTGCCAGCAGCTTAGCCACCTACTCCGGGGAAAAACTGTTTTTT.

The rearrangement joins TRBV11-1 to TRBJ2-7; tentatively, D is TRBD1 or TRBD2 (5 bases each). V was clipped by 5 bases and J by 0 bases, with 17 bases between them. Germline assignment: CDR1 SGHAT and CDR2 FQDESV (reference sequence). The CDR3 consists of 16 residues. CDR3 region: CASSKGSVGTSYEQYF. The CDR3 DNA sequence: TGTGCCAGCAGCAAAGGGTCGGTCGGGACCTCCTACGAGCAGTACTTC.

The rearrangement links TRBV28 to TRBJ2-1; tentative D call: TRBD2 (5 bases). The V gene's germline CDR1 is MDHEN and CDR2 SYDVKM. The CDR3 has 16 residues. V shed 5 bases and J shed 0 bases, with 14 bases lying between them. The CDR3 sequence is CASSPNYGSSYNEQFF. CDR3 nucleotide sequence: TGTGCCAGCAGTCCCAATTATGGGAGCTCCTACAATGAGCAGTTCTTC.

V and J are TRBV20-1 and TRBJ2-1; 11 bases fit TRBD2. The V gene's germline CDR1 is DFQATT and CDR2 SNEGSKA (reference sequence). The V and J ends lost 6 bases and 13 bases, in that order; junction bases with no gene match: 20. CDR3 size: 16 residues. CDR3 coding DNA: TGCAGTGCCCCAGGCACTAGCGGGAGAGTATCGGAGACCCAGTTCTTC. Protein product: CSAPGTSGRVSETQFF.

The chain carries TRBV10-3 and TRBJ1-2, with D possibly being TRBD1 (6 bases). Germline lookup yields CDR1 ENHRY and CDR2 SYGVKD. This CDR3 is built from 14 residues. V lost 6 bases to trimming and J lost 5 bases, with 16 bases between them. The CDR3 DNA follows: TGTGCCATCAGGGGGACCTTAGGGGGGTATGGCTACACCTTC. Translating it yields CAIRGTLGGYGYTF.

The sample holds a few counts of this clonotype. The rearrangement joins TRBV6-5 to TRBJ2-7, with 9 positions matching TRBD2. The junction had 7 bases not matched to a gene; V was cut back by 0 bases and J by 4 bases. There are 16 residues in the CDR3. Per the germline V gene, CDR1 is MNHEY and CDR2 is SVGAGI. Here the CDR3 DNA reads TGTGCCAGCAGTTACTCGATCCTAGCGGGACGTTACGAGCAGTACTTC. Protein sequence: CASSYSILAGRYEQYF.

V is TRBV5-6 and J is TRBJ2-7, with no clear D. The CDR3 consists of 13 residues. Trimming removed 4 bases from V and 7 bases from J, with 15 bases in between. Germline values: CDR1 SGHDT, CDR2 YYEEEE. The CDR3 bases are TGTGCCAGCAGCCCCAACATGGTAGGAGAGCAGTACTTC. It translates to CASSPNMVGEQYF.

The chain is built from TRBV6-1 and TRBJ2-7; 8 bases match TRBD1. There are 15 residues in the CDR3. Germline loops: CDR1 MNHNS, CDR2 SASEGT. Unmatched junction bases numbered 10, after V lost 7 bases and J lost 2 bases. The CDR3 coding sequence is TGTGCCAGCATTCGACAGGGGACCTACCCCTACGAGCAGTACTTC. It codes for CASIRQGTYPYEQYF.

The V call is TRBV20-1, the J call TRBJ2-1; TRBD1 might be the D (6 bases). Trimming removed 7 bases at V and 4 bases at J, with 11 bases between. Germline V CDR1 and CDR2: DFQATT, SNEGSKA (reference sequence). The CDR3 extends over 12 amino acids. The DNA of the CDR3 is TGCAGTGTAAACAGGGATTACAATGAGCAGTTCTTC. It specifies CSVNRDYNEQFF.

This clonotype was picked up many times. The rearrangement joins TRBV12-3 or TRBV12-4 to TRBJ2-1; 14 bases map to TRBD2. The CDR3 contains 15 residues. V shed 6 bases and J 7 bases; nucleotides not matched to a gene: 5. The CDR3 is CASSSGLAGVNEQFF. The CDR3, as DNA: TGTGCCAGCAGCTCGGGACTAGCGGGAGTGAATGAGCAGTTCTTC.

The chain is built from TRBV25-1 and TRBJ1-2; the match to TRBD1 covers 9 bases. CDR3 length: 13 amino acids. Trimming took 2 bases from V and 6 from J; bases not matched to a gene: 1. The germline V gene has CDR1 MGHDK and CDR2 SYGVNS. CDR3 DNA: TGTGCCAGCAGTGAACGGACAGGGGATGGCTACACCTTC. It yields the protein CASSERTGDGYTF.

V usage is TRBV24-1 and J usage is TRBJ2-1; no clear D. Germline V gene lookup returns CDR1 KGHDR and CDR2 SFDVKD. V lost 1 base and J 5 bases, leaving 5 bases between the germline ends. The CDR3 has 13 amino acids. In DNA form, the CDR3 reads TGTGCCACCAGTGATTTAGGGAACAATGAGCAGTTCTTC. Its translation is CATSDLGNNEQFF.

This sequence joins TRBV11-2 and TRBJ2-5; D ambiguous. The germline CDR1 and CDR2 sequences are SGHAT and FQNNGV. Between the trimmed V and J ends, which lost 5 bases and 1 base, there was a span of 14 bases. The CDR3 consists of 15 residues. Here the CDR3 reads CASSPGGVTQETQYF. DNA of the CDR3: TGTGCCAGCAGCCCGGGTGGGGTCACCCAAGAGACCCAGTACTTC.

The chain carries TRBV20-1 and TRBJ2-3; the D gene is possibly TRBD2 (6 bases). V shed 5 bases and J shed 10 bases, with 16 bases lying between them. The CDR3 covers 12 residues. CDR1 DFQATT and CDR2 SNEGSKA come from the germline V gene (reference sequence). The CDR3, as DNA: TGCAGTGCTCGGGACTCCCCCGGCGCGCAGTATTTT. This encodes CSARDSPGAQYF.

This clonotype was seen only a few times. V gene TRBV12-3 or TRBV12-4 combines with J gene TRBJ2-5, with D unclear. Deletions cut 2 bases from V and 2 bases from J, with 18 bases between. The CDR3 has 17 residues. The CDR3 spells CASSLLDLHTQQETQYF. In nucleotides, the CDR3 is TGTGCCAGCAGTTTATTGGACCTCCACACCCAACAAGAGACCCAGTACTTC.